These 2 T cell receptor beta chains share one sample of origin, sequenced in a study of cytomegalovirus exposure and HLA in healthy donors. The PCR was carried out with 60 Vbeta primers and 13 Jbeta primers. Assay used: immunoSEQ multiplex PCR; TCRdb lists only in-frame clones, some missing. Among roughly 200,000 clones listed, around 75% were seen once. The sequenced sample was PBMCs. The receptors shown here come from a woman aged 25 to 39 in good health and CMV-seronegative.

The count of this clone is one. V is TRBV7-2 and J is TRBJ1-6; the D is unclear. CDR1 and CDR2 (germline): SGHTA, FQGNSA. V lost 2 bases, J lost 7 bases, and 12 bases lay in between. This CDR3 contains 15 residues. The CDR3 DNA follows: TGTGCCAGCAGCTTATCAGATGCTCCGAATTCACCCCTCCACTTT. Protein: CASSLSDAPNSPLHF.

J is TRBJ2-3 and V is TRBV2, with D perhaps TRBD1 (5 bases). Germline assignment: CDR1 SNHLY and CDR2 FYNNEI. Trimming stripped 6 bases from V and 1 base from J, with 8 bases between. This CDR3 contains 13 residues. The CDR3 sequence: CASRLTGTDTQYF. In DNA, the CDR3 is TGTGCCAGCAGGTTGACAGGCACAGATACGCAGTATTTT.